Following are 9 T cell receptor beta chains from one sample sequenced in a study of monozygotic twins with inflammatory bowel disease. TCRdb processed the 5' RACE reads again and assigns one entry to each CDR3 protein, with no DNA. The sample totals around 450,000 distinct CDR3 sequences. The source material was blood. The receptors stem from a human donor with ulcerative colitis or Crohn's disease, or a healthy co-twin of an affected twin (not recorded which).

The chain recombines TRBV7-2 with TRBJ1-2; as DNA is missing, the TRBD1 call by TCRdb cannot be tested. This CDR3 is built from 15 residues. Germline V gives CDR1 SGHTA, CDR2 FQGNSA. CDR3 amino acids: CASSLSRGGWYGYTF.

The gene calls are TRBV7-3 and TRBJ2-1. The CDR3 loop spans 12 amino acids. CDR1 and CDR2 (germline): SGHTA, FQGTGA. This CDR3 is CASSLDRNEQFF. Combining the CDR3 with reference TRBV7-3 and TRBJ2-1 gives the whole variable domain GAGVSQTPSNKVTEKGKYVELRCDPISGHTALYWYRQSLGQGPEFLIYFQGTGAADDSGLPNDRFFAVRPEGSVSTLKIQRTERGDSAVYLCASSLDRNEQFFGPGTRLTVL.

CDR3 loop: CAISEYTGLYNEQFF. This chain links TRBV10-3 with TRBJ2-1; TCRdb returns TRBD2, unconfirmable since there is no DNA. Germline loops: CDR1 ENHRY, CDR2 SYGVKD. The CDR3 contains 15 residues.

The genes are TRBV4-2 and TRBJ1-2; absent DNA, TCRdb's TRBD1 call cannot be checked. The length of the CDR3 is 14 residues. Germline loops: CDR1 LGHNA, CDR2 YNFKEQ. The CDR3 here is CASSPTDTNYGYTF.

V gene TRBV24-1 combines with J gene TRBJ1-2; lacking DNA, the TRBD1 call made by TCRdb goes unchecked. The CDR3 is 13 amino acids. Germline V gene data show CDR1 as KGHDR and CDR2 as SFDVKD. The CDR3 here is CATSPGGRNGYTF.

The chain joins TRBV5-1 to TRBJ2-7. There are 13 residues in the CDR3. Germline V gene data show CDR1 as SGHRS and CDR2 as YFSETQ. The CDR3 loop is CASSPTVPYEQYF.

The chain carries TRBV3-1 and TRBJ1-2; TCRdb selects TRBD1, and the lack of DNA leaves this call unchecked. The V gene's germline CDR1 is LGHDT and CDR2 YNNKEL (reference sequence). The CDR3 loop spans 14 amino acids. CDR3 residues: CASSLNGVGAGYTF.

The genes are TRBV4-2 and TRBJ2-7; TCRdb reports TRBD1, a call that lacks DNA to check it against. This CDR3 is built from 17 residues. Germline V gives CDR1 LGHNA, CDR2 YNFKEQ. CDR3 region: CASSRPGPGFKTYEQYF.

The CDR3 sequence: CASSSLAESGELFF. V usage is TRBV5-1 and J usage is TRBJ2-2; TCRdb's D gene call, TRBD2, goes unchecked for lack of DNA. Germline V gene sequence: CDR1 SGHRS, CDR2 YFSETQ. The CDR3 runs to 14 residues.